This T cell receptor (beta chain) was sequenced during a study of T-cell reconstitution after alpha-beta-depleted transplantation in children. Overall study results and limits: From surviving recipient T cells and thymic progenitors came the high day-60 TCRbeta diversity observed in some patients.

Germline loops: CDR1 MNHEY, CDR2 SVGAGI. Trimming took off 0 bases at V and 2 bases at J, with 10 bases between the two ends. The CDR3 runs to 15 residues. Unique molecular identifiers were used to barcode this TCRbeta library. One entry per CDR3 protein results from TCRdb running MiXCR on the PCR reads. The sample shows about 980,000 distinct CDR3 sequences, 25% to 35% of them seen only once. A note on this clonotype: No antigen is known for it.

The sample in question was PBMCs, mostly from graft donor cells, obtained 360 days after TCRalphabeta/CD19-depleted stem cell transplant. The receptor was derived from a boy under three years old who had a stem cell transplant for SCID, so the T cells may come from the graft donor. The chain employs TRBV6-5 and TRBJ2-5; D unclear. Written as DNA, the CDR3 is TGTGCCAGCAGTTACTCGGTCGAGCAGCAAGAGACCCAGTACTTC. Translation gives CASSYSVEQQETQYF.